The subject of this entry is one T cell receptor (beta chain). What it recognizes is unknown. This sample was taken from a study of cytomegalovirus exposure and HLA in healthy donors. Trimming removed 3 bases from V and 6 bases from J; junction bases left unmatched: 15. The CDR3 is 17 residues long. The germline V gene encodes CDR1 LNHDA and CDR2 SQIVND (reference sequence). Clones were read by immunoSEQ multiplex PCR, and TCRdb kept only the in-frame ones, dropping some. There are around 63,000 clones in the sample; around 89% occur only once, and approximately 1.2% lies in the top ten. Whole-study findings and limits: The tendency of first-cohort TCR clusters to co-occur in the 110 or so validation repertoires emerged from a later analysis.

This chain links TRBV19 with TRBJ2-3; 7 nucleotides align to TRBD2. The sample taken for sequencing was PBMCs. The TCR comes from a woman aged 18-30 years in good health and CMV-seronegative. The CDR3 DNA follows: TGTGCCAGTAGTATGACTTGGGATCTAGCGGCGTACGATACGCAGTATTTT. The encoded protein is CASSMTWDLAAYDTQYF.